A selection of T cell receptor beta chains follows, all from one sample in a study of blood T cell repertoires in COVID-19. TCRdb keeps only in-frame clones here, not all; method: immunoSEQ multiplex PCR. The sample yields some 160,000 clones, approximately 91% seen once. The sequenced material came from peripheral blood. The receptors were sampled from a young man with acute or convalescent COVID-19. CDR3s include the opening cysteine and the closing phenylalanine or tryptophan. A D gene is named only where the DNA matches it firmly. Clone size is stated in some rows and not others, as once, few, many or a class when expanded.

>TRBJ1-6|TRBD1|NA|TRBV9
TGTGCCAGCAGCGGGACAGGTGGGGTGAGATCACCCCTCCACTTT
CASSGTGGVRSPLHF
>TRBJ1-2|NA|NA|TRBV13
TGTGCCAGTCTCCATTTGGGTGCGGGGAATGGCTACACCTTC
CASLHLGAGNGYTF
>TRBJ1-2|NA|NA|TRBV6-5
TGTGCCAGCAGTTACGACGACAGTAACTATGGCTACACCTTC
CASSYDDSNYGYTF
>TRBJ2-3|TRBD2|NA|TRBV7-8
TGTGCCAGCAGCTTACGAAGCGGGGGGAGGGGAAGCACAGATACGCAGTATTTT
CASSLRSGGRGSTDTQYF
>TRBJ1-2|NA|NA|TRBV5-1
TGCGCCAGCAGCTTGGCGGGGGGCGTCGGCTATGGCTACACCTTC
CASSLAGGVGYGYTF
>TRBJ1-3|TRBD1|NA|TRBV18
TGTGCCAGCTCACCGCCGGACAGGGGGATCTCTGGAAACACCATATATTTT
CASSPPDRGISGNTIYF
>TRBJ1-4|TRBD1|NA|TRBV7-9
TGTGCCAGCAGCTTGGGGACAGGAGGCGAAAAACTGTTTTTT
CASSLGTGGEKLFF
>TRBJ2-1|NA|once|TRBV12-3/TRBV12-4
TGTGCCAGCAGCATACCCGTAGATGAGCAGTTCTTC
CASSIPVDEQFF
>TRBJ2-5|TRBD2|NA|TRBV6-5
TGTGCCAGCAGCGGGGGGATCCAAGAGACCCAGTACTTC
CASSGGIQETQYF
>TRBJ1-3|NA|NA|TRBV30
TGTGCCTGGAGTGTGCGGGCGCCTGGAAACACCATATATTTT
CAWSVRAPGNTIYF
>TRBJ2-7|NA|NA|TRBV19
TGTGCCAGTAGTATATCCGGGAGCTTTATCCACGAGCAGTACTTC
CASSISGSFIHEQYF
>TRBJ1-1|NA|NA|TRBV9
TGTGCCAGCAGCGCGGAACAGGTGAACACTGAAGCTTTCTTT
CASSAEQVNTEAFF